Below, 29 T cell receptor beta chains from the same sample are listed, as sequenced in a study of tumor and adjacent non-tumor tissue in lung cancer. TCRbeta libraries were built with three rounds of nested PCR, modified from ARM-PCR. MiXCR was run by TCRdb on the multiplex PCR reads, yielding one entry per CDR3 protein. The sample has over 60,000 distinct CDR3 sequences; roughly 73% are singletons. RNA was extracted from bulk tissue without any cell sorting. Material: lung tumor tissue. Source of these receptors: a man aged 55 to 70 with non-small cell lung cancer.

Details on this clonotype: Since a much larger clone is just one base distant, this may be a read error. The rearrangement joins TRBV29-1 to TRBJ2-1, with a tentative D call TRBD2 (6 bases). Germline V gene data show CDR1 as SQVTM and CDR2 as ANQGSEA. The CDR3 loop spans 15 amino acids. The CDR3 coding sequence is TGCAGCGTTGCTCCCGGAGGGAGCACCTACAATGAGCTGTTCTTC. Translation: CSVAPGGSTYNELFF.

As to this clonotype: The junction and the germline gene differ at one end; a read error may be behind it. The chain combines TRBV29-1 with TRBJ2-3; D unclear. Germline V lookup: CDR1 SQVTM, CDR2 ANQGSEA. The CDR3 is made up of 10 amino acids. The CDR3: CGGGGDTQHF. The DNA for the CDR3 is TGCGGCGGTGGTGGAGATACGCAACATTTT.

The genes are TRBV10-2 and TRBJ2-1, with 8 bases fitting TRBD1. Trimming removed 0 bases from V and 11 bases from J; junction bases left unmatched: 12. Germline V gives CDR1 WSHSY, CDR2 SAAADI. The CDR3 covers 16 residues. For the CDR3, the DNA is TGCGCCAGCAGTGAGTCACCGACAGGGGCCTTAAATAAGCAGTTCTTC. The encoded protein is CASSESPTGALNKQFF.

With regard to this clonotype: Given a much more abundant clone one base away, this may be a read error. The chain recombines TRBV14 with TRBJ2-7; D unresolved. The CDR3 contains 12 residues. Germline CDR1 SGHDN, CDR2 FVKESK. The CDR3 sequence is CASSQPRSEEYF. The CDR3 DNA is TGTGCCAGCAGCCAACCCCGGAGCGAGGAGTACTTC.

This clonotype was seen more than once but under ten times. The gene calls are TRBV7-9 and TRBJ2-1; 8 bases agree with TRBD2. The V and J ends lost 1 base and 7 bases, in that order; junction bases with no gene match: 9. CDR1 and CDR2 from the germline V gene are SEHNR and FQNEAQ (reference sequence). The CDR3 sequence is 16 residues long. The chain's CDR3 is CASSLDTGGPVNEQFF. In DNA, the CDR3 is TGTGCCAGCAGCTTAGATACGGGAGGGCCTGTTAATGAGCAGTTCTTC.

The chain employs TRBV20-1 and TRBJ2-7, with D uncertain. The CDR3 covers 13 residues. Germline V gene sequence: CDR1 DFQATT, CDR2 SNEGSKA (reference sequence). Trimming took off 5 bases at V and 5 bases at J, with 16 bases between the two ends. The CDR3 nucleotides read TGCAGTGCTCCCTCTTTTACTGGGCACGAGCAGTACTTC. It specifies CSAPSFTGHEQYF.

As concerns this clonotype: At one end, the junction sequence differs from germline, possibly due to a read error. The CDR3 is CSARDRGSSGTNVLTF. CDR3 DNA sequence: TGCAGTGCTAGAGATCGAGGGAGCTCTGGGACCAACGTCTTGACTTTC. This chain joins TRBV20-1 and TRBJ2-6; TRBD1 or TRBD2 may be the D gene (5 bases each). In germline, CDR1 is DFQATT, CDR2 SNEGSKA (reference sequence). The CDR3 has 16 amino acids.

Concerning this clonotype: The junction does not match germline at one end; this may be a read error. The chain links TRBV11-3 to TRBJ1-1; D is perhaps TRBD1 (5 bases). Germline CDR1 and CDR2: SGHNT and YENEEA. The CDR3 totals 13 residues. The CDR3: CASSLGENTETFF. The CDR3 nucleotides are TGTGCCAGCAGTTTAGGGGAGAACACTGAAACTTTCTTT. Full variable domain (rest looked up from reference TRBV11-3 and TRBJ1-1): EAGVVQSPRYKIIEKKQPVAFWCNPISGHNTLYWYLQNLGQGPELLIRYENEEAVDDSQLPKDRFSAERLKGVDSTLKIQPAELGDSAVYLCASSLGENTETFFGQGTRLTVV.

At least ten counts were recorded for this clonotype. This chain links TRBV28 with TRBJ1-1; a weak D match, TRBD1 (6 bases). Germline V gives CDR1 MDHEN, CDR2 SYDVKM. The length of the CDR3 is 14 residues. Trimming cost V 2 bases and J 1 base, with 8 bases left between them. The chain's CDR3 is CASSLVQGNTEAFF. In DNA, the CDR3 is TGTGCCAGCAGTTTAGTACAGGGGAACACTGAAGCTTTCTTT.

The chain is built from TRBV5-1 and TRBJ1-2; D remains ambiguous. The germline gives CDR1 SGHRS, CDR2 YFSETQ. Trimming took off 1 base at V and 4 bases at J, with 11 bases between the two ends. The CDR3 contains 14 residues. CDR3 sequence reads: CASSLLWEPYGYTF. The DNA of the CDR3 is TGCGCCAGCAGCTTGTTGTGGGAGCCCTATGGCTACACCTTC. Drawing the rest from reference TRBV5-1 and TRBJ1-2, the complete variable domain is KAGVTQTPRYLIKTRGQQVTLSCSPISGHRSVSWYQQTPGQGLQFLFEYFSETQRNKGNFPGRFSGRQFSNSRSEMNVSTLELGDSALYLCASSLLWEPYGYTFGSGTRLTVV.

Written as DNA, the CDR3 is TGTGCCAGCACCGGCGGGACCTGCGGGGCCGAACAGTACTTC. It yields the protein CASTGGTCGAEQYF. V and J are TRBV6-2 or TRBV6-3 and TRBJ2-7; a possible D gene is TRBD2 (6 bases). This CDR3 is 14 amino acids long. The V gene's germline CDR1 is MNHEY and CDR2 SVGEGT. V was clipped by 7 bases and J by 10 bases, with 23 bases between them.

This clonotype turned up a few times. For the CDR3, the DNA is TGTGCCAGCAGTTACTCCCTCAAGTGTGGGGCTGAAGCTTTCTTT. Its translation is CASSYSLKCGAEAFF. The chain employs TRBV6-5 and TRBJ1-1; D is uncertain. This CDR3 is 15 amino acids long. Germline V lookup: CDR1 MNHEY, CDR2 SVGAGI. Trimming removed 0 bases at V and 6 bases at J, with 14 bases between.

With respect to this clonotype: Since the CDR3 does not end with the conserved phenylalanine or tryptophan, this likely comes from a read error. DNA for the CDR3: TGCGCCATCAGTAACCCCCAGGGGGATTATAGCAATCAGCTCCAGCATTAT. It is translated as CAISNPQGDYSNQLQHY. The chain joins TRBV10-2 to TRBJ1-5, with 7 nucleotides matching TRBD1. Germline V gives CDR1 WSHSY, CDR2 SAAADI. CDR3 length equals 17 residues.

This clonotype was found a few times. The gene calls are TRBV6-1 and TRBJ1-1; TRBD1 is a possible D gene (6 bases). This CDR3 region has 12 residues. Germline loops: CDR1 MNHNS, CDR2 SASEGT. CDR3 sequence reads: CAGSRTATEAFF. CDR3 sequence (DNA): TGTGCTGGCAGCCGGACAGCCACTGAAGCTTTCTTT.

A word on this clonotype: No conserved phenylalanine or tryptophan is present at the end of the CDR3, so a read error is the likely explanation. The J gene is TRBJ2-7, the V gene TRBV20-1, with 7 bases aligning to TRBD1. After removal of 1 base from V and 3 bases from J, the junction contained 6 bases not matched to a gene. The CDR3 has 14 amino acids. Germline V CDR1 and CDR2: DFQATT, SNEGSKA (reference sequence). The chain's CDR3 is CSARAEQGNYEQYL. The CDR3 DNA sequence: TGCAGTGCTAGAGCGGAACAGGGGAACTACGAGCAGTACTTA.

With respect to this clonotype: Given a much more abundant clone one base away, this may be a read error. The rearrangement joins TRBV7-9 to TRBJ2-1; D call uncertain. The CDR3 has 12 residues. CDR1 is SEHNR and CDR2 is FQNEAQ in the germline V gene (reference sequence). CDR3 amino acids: CASSFGSDEQLF. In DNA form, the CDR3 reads TGTGCCAGCAGCTTCGGCAGCGATGAGCAGTTATTC.

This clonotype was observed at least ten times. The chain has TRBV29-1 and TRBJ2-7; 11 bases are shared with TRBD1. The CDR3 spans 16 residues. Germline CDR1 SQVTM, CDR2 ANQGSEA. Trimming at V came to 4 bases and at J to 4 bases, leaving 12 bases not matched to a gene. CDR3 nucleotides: TGCAGCGTTGTCGCTGGCTCCGGGACAGGGGGTTACGAGCAGTACTTC. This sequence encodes CSVVAGSGTGGYEQYF.

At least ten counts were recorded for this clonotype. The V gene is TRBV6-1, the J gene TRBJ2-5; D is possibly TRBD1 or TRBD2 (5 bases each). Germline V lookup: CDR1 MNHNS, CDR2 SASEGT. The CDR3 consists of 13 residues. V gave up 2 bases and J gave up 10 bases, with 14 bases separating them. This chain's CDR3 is CASSELGWGSQYF. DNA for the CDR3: TGTGCCAGCAGTGAACTGGGTTGGGGGAGCCAGTACTTC.

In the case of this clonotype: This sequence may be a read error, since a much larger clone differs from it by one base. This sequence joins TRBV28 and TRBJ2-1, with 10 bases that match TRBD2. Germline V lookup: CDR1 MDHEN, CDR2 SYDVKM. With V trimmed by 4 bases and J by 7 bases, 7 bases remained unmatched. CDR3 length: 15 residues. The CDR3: CASSSPGLARNEQFF. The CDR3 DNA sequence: TGTGCCAGCAGTTCACCGGGACTAGCGAGAAATGAGCAGTTCTTC.

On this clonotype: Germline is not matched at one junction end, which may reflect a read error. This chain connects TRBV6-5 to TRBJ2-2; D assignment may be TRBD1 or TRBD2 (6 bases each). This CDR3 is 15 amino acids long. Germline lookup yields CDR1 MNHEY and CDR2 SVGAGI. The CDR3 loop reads CANRRDNRNSGELFF. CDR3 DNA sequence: TGTGCCAACAGGCGGGACAACCGGAACAGCGGGGAGCTGTTTTTT.

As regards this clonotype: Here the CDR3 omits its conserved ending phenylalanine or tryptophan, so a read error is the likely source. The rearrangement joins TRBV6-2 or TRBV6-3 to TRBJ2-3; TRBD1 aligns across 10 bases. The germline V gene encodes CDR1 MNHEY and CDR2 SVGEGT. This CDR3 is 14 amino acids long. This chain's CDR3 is CVSSPRTGGDTQYY. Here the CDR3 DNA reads TGTGTCAGCAGTCCCCGGACAGGGGGAGATACGCAGTATTAT.

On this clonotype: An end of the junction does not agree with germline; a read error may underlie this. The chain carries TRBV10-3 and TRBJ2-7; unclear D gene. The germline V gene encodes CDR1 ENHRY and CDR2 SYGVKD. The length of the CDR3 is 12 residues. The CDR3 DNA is TGTGCCATCAGTGAGTCCATATACGAACAGTACTTC. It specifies CAISESIYEQYF.

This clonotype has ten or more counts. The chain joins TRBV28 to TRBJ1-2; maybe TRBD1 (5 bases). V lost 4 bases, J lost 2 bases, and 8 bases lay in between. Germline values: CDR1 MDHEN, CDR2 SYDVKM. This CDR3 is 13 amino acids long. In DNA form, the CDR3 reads TGTGCCAGCAGTTCGACAGAAAACTATGGCTACACCTTC. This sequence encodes CASSSTENYGYTF.

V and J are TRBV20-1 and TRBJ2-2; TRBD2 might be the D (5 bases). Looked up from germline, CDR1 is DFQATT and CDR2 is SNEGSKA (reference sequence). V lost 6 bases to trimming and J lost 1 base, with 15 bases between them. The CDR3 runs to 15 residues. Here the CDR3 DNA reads TGCAGTGCCTGGCTAACGGGGAAGAACACCGGGGAGCTGTTTTTT. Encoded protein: CSAWLTGKNTGELFF.

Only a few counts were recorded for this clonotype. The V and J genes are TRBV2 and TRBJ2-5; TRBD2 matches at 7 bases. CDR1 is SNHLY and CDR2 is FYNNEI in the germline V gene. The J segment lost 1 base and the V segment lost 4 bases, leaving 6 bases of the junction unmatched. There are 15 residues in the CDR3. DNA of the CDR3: TGTGCCAGCAGTGGAGGAGCGGGGATCCAAGAGACCCAGTACTTC. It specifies CASSGGAGIQETQYF. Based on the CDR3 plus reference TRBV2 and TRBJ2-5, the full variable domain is EPEVTQTPSHQVTQMGQEVILRCVPISNHLYFYWYRQILGQKVEFLVSFYNNEISEKSEIFDDQFSVERPDGSNFTLKIRSTKLEDSAMYFCASSGGAGIQETQYFGPGTRLLVL.

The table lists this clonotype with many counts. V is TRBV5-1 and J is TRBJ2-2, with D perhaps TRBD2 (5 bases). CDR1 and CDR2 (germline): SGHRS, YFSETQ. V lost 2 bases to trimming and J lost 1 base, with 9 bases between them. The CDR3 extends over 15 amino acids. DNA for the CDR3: TGCGCCAGCAGCTTATCAGGAGGGAACACCGGGGAGCTGTTTTTT. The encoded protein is CASSLSGGNTGELFF.

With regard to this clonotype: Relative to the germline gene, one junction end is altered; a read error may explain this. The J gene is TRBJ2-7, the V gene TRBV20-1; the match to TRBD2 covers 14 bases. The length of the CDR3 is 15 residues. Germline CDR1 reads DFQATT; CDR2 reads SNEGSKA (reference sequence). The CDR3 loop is CIAIGTSGRFDERYF. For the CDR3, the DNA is TGCATTGCTATAGGGACTAGCGGGAGATTCGACGAGCGGTACTTC.

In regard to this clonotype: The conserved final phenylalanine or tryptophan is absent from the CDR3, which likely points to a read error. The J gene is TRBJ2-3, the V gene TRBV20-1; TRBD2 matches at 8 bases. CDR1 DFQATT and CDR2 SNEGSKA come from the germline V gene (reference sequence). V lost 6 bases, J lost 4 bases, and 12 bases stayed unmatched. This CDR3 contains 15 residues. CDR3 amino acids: CSAPMLASGPDTQYL. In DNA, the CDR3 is TGCAGTGCCCCGATGTTGGCTAGCGGGCCAGATACGCAGTATTTA.

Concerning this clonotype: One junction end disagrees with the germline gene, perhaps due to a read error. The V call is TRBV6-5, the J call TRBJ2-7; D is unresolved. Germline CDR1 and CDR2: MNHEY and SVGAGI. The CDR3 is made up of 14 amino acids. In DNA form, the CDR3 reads TGTGCCATCAGTTATGAACGGAAATCCTACGAGCAGTACTTC. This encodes CAISYERKSYEQYF.